This TCR beta chain was profiled in a study of cytomegalovirus exposure and HLA in healthy donors. Both 60 Vbeta primers and 13 Jbeta primers went into the PCR. TCRdb keeps only in-frame clones here, not all; method: immunoSEQ multiplex PCR. The sample holds 140,000 or so clones; roughly 80% are singletons and the top ten take 3% to 3.5%. Those who donated were healthy bone marrow donors. Sampled while nominally healthy, donors likely had unrecorded immune exposures. In regard to this clone: The antigen is not known.

Overall study results and limits: In a later analysis, HLA-associated TCR beta chains were more clonally expanded than equally common others. Most TCRs appeared rarely, but some public TCRs recurred in many donors.

Per germline, CDR1 MNHNS and CDR2 SASEGT. The CDR3 runs 17 residues. V lost 3 bases and J lost 0; bases outside the gene matches: 5. The V and J genes are TRBV6-1 and TRBJ1-1; the match to TRBD1 covers 12 bases. Sequencing input: PBMCs. The TCR was taken from a male donor in good health and CMV-seronegative. Here the CDR3 DNA reads TGTGCCAGCAGTGACCGGGACAGGGGGCTTATGAACACTGAAGCTTTCTTT. It encodes CASSDRDRGLMNTEAFF.